A selection of T cell receptor beta chains follows, all from one sample in a study of shared clonotypes between healthy human individuals. Clones were sequenced by immunoSEQ multiplex PCR, and TCRdb holds only the in-frame ones, with some missing. The sample includes more than 2,000,000 clones, 90% to 95% seen only once; the top ten take about 0.41%. The sequencing sample was made of naive CD4+ T cells from PBMCs. The receptor source for this set is a man aged 18 to 30 in good health. Some clones in this sample may be carry-over from other donors' samples. Both conserved end residues are part of each CDR3. The D gene is left open where the match is weak. Size is stated for part of the rows, as once, few or many counts, or as a class when the clone is expanded.

NA	TRBV10-3	TRBD1	TRBJ1-4	CANTSGGKIPENEKLFF	TGTGCCAACACTTCAGGGGGCAAGATCCCGGAGAATGAAAAACTGTTTTTT
NA	TRBV7-6	TRBD1	TRBJ1-1	CASSLGTGMVTEAFF	TGTGCCAGCAGCTTGGGGACAGGGATGGTCACTGAAGCTTTCTTT
NA	TRBV7-9	NA	TRBJ1-3	CASSLLVLSGNTIYF	TGTGCCAGCAGCTTACTCGTACTCTCTGGAAACACCATATATTTT
NA	TRBV7-2	TRBD1	TRBJ1-2	CASSSTGQGAVGYTF	TGTGCCAGCAGCTCGACGGGACAGGGGGCAGTTGGCTACACCTTC
NA	TRBV18	NA	TRBJ1-5	CASSPPGRPQPQHF	TGTGCCAGCTCACCACCCGGCAGGCCTCAGCCCCAGCATTTT
NA	TRBV28	NA	TRBJ1-1	CATQREVGNTEAFF	TGTGCCACCCAAAGGGAGGTAGGGAACACTGAAGCTTTCTTT
NA	TRBV9	TRBD2	TRBJ2-5	CASSVGTSRETQYF	TGTGCCAGCAGCGTAGGGACTAGCAGAGAGACCCAGTACTTC
NA	TRBV9	TRBD2	TRBJ2-7	CASSVGSGISYEQYF	TGTGCCAGCAGCGTAGGTAGCGGGATCTCCTACGAGCAGTACTTC
NA	TRBV30	NA	TRBJ1-3	CAWSSGRIGNTIYF	TGTGCCTGGAGTTCCGGCAGAATTGGAAACACCATATATTTT
once	TRBV19	NA	TRBJ2-1	CASSISGTAGNEQFF	TGTGCCAGTAGTATTTCCGGGACCGCCGGCAATGAGCAGTTCTTC
NA	TRBV6-6	TRBD1	TRBJ2-3	CASSYSPGTGIDTQYF	TGTGCCAGCAGTTACTCCCCCGGGACAGGGATAGATACGCAGTATTTT
NA	TRBV9	TRBD2	TRBJ2-3	CASSPGTSVADTQYF	TGTGCCAGCAGCCCGGGGACTAGCGTAGCTGATACGCAGTATTTT
NA	TRBV27	TRBD2	TRBJ2-7	CASSLGLAATYEQYF	TGTGCCAGCAGTTTAGGACTAGCGGCGACCTACGAGCAGTACTTC
NA	TRBV18	NA	TRBJ1-5	CASSHEQGDGNQPQHF	TGTGCCAGCTCACACGAACAGGGTGATGGCAATCAGCCCCAGCATTTT
NA	TRBV6-1	NA	TRBJ1-4	CASMRGGEKLFF	TGTGCCAGCATGAGGGGTGGTGAAAAACTGTTTTTT
NA	TRBV2	NA	TRBJ1-4	CASSVGGANEKLFF	TGTGCCAGCAGTGTGGGGGGTGCTAATGAAAAACTGTTTTTT
NA	TRBV10-3	TRBD1	TRBJ2-7	CAISGPTGGSLYEQYF	TGTGCCATCAGTGGCCCGACAGGGGGCTCGTTGTACGAGCAGTACTTC
NA	TRBV2	NA	TRBJ2-5	CASSTGAGETQYF	TGTGCCAGCAGTACTGGGGCAGGAGAGACCCAGTACTTC
NA	TRBV27	TRBD2	TRBJ2-5	CASRGLAGDRGQETQYF	TGTGCCAGCAGAGGACTAGCGGGAGATAGAGGGCAAGAGACCCAGTACTTC
NA	TRBV5-1	TRBD1	TRBJ2-5	CASSLSGTGEETQYF	TGCGCCAGCAGCTTGTCAGGGACAGGGGAGGAGACCCAGTACTTC
NA	TRBV11-1	NA	TRBJ2-7	CASSYLVRAAGYEQYF	TGTGCCAGCAGCTACCTGGTTAGGGCGGCGGGATACGAGCAGTACTTC
NA	TRBV6-6	TRBD1	TRBJ1-3	CASSYQTGGNTIYF	TGTGCCAGCAGTTATCAGACAGGGGGAAACACCATATATTTT
few	TRBV13	NA	TRBJ1-5	CASSIGRFRQPQHF	TGTGCCAGCAGCATCGGGAGGTTTCGGCAGCCCCAGCATTTT
NA	TRBV5-1	NA	TRBJ2-2	CASSLTNTGELFF	TGCGCCAGCAGCCTGACGAACACCGGGGAGCTGTTTTTT
NA	TRBV18	NA	TRBJ2-1	CASSPEDPRGLNINEQFF	TGTGCCAGCTCACCGGAGGATCCCAGAGGACTCAACATCAATGAGCAGTTCTTC
NA	TRBV7-8	NA	TRBJ2-7	CASSLVGAYEQYF	TGTGCCAGCAGCTTAGTAGGGGCCTACGAGCAGTACTTC
NA	TRBV21-1	NA	TRBJ2-7	CASAGCPSSYEQYF	TGTGCCAGCGCAGGCTGCCCAAGCTCCTACGAGCAGTACTTC
once	TRBV11-3	NA	TRBJ2-2	CASSLEGTRGTGELFF	TGTGCCAGCAGCTTAGAAGGGACCCGGGGCACCGGGGAGCTGTTTTTT
NA	TRBV29-1	TRBD1	TRBJ2-3	CSVTSTGSRTDTQYF	TGCAGCGTGACCTCGACAGGGTCCCGGACAGATACGCAGTATTTT
NA	TRBV11-2	NA	TRBJ1-3	CASSFMGGAGNTIYF	TGTGCCAGCAGCTTTATGGGGGGTGCGGGAAACACCATATATTTT
NA	TRBV5-6	TRBD1	TRBJ1-4	CASSLLGTGVHNEKLFF	TGTGCCAGCAGCTTGTTGGGGACAGGGGTACATAATGAAAAACTGTTTTTT
NA	TRBV5-8	NA	TRBJ2-1	CASSLVSSDVYEQFF	TGTGCCAGCAGCTTGGTGAGCTCCGATGTTTATGAGCAGTTCTTC
NA	TRBV4-2	TRBD2	TRBJ2-1	CASSHSSAGENEQFF	TGTGCCAGCAGCCATAGCTCAGCGGGAGAGAATGAGCAGTTCTTC
once	TRBV5-4	TRBD1	TRBJ2-3	CASSGKGQMKLSTDTQYF	TGTGCCAGCAGCGGAAAGGGACAGATGAAGCTTAGCACAGATACGCAGTATTTT
NA	TRBV2	TRBD1	TRBJ2-7	CASSEKYGTGGYEQYF	TGTGCCAGCAGTGAAAAGTATGGGACAGGGGGCTACGAGCAGTACTTC
NA	TRBV4-2	NA	TRBJ2-5	CASSPSEGGRETQYF	TGTGCCAGCAGCCCTTCAGAGGGGGGGAGGGAGACCCAGTACTTC
NA	TRBV7-8	NA	TRBJ2-5	CASRRLPGTLQETQYF	TGTGCCAGCAGGCGACTTCCCGGGACTCTCCAAGAGACCCAGTACTTC
NA	TRBV2	NA	TRBJ1-2	CASRKLQGVGYTF	TGTGCCAGCAGGAAATTACAGGGCGTTGGCTACACCTTC
NA	TRBV28	NA	TRBJ1-4	CASSLPQSRNEKLFF	TGTGCCAGCAGTTTACCACAGTCCCGAAATGAAAAACTGTTTTTT
NA	TRBV7-4	NA	TRBJ1-3	CASSLALMRVASSGNTIYF	TGTGCCAGCAGCTTAGCGCTTATGCGGGTTGCATCCTCTGGAAACACCATATATTTT
NA	TRBV4-2	NA	TRBJ2-1	CASSIADSYNEQFF	TGTGCCAGCAGTATAGCGGACTCCTACAATGAGCAGTTCTTC